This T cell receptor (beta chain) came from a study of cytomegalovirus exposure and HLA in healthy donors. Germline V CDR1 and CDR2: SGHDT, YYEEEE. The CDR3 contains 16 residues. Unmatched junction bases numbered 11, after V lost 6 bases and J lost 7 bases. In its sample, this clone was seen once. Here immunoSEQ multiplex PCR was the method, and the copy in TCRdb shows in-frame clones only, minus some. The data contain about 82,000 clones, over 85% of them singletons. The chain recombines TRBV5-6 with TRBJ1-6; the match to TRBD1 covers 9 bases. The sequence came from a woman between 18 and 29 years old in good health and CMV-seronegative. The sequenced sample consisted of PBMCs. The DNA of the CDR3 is TGTGCCAGCACCGTAACAGGGGGCTTGGGAAATTCACCCCTCCACTTT. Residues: CASTVTGGLGNSPLHF.